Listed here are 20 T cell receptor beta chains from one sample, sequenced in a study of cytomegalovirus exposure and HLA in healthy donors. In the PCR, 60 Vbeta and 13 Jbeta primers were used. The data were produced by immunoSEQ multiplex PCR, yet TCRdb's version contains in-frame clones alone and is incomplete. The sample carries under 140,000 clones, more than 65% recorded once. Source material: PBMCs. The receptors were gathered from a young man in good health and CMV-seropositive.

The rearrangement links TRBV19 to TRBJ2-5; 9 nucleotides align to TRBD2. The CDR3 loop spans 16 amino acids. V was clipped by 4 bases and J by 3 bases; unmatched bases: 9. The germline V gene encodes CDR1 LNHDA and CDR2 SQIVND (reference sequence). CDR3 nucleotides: TGTGCCAGTAGTAGTCCCTCGCGGGGGGGGAAAGAGACCCAGTACTTC. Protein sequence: CASSSPSRGGKETQYF. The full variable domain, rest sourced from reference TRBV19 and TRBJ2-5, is DGGITQSPKYLFRKEGQNVTLSCEQNLNHDAMYWYRQDPGQGLRLIYYSQIVNDFQKGDIAEGYSVSREKKESFPLTVTSAQKNPTAFYLCASSSPSRGGKETQYFGPGTRLLVL.

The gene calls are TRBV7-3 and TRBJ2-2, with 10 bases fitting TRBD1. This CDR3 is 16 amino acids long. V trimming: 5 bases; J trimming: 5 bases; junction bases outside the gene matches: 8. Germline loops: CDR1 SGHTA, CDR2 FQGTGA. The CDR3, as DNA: TGTGCCAGCAGCCCTCCCGGGACAGGGGTGACCGGGGAGCTGTTTTTT. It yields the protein CASSPPGTGVTGELFF.

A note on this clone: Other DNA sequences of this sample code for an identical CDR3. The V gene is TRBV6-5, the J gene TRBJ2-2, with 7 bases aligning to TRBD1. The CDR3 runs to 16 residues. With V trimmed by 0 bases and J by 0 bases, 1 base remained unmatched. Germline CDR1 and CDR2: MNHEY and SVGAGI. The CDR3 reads CASSYSGQPNTGELFF. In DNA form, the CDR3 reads TGTGCCAGCAGTTACTCGGGACAGCCGAACACCGGGGAGCTGTTTTTT.

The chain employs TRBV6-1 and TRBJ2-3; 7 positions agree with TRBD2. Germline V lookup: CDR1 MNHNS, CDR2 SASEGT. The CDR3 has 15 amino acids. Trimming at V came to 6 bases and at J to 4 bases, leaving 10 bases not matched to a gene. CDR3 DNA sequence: TGTGCCAGCAGCCCTGTGGGAGGGGAACCAGATACGCAGTATTTT. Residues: CASSPVGGEPDTQYF.

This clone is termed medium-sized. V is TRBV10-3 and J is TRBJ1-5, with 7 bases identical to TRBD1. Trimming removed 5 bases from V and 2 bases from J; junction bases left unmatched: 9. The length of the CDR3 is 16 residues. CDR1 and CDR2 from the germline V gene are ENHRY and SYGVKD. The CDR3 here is CAISKGTVKGNQPQHF. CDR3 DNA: TGTGCCATCAGTAAGGGGACAGTGAAGGGCAATCAGCCCCAGCATTTT.

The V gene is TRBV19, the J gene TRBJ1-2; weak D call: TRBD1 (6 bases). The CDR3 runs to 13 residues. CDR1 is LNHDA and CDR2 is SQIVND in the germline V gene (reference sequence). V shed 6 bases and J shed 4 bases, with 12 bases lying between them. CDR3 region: CASRFGGAYGYTF. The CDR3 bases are TGTGCCAGTAGGTTTGGGGGCGCCTATGGCTACACCTTC.

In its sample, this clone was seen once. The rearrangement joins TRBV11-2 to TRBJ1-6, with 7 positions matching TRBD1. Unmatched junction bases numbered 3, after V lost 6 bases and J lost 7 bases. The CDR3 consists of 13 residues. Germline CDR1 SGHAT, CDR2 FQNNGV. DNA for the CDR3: TGTGCCAGCAGTTACAGGGGCAATTCACCCCTCCACTTT. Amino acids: CASSYRGNSPLHF.

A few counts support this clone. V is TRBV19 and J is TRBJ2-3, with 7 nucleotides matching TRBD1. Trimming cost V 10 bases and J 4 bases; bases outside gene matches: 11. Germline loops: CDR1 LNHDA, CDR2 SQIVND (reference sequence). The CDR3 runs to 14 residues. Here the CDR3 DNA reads TGTGCCACGACGACAGGGTTGTTTTCAGATACGCAGTATTTT. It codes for CATTTGLFSDTQYF.

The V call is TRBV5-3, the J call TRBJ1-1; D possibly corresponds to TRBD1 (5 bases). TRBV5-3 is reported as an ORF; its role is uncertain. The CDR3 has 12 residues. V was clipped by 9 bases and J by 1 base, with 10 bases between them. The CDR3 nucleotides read TGTGCCACTGAGACAGCGAACACTGAAGCTTTCTTT. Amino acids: CATETANTEAFF.

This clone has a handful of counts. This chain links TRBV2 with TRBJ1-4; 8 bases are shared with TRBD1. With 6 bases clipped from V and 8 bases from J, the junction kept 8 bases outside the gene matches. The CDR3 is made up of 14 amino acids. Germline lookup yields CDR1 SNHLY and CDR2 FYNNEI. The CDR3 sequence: CASRAQGDMEKLFF. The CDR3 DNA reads TGTGCCAGCAGGGCACAGGGGGACATGGAAAAACTGTTTTTT.

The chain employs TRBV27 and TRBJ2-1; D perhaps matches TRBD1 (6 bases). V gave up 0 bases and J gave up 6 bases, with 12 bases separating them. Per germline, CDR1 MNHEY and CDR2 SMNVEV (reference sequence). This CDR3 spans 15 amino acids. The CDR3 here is CASSLSGQPGNEQFF. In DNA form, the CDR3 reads TGTGCCAGCAGTTTATCGGGACAACCCGGCAATGAGCAGTTCTTC.

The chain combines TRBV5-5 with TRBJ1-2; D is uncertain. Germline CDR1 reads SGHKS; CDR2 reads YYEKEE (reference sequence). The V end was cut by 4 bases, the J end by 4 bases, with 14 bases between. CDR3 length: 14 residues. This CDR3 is CASSPGSLGYGYTF. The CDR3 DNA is TGTGCCAGCAGCCCCGGGTCCTTGGGCTATGGCTACACCTTC.

The CDR3 DNA follows: TGTGCCAGCAGTTACTCGTACGGGGGAACAGATACGCAGTATTTT. Protein sequence: CASSYSYGGTDTQYF. The chain couples TRBV6-6 to TRBJ2-3, with D perhaps TRBD2 (6 bases). CDR1 and CDR2 from the germline V gene are MNHNY and SVGAGI (reference sequence). V was clipped by 0 bases and J by 3 bases, with 10 bases between them. The CDR3 is made up of 15 amino acids.

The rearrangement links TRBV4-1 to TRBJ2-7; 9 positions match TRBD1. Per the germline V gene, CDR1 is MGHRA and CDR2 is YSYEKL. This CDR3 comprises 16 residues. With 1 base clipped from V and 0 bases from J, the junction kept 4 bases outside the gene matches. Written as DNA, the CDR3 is TGCGCCAGCAGCCAAGGACAGGGGGTTTTCTCCTACGAGCAGTACTTC. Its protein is CASSQGQGVFSYEQYF.

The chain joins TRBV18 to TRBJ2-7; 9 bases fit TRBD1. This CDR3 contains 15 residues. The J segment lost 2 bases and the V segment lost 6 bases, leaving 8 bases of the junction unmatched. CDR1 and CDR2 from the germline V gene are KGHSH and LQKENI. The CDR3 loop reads CASSNSGTGTYEQYF. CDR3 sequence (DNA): TGTGCCAGCTCCAACTCCGGGACAGGGACCTACGAGCAGTACTTC.

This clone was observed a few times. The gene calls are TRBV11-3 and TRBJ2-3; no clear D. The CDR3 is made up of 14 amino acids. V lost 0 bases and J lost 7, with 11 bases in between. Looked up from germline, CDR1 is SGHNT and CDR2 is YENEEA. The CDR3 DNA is TGTGCCAGCAGCTTAGAGGTCTTCAGGAATACGCAGTATTTT. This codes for CASSLEVFRNTQYF.

CDR3 nucleotides: TGCGCCAGCAGTGACAGGGGGCGGCTCAACTATGGCTACACCTTC. Protein: CASSDRGRLNYGYTF. The J gene is TRBJ1-2, the V gene TRBV10-2, with 8 bases lining up with TRBD1. The junction had 5 bases not matched to a gene; V was cut back by 3 bases and J by 2 bases. This CDR3 has 15 amino acids. Germline V CDR1 and CDR2: WSHSY, SAAADI.

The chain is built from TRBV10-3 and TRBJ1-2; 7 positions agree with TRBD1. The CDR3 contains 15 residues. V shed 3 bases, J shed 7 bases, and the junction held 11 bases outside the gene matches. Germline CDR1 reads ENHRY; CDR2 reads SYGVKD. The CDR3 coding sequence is TGTGCCATCAGTGATCCACCAGGGGGGCCGGGTGGCTACACCTTC. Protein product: CAISDPPGGPGGYTF.

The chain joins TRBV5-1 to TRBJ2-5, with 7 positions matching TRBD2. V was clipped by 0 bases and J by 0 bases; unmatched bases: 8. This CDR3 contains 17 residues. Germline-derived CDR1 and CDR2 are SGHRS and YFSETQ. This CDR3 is CASSLDGLAGHQETQYF. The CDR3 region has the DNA TGCGCCAGCAGCTTGGATGGATTAGCGGGTCACCAAGAGACCCAGTACTTC. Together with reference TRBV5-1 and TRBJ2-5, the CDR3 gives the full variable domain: KAGVTQTPRYLIKTRGQQVTLSCSPISGHRSVSWYQQTPGQGLQFLFEYFSETQRNKGNFPGRFSGRQFSNSRSEMNVSTLELGDSALYLCASSLDGLAGHQETQYFGPGTRLLVL.

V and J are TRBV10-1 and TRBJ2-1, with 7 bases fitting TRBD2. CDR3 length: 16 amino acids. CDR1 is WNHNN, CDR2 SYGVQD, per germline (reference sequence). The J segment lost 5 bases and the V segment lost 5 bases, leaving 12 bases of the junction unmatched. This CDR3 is CASSPQSGEEDNEQFF. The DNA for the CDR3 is TGCGCCAGCAGTCCCCAAAGCGGGGAGGAAGACAATGAGCAGTTCTTC.